The 7 T cell receptor beta chains reported below all come from one sample, sequenced in a study of T cells after yellow fever vaccination. In TCRdb, the 5' RACE reads were re-called with MiXCR into one record per CDR3 protein. The profile covers 300,000 to 450,000 distinct CDR3 sequences, with approximately 6% appearing a single time and 15% taken by the ten largest. Sequencing was performed on PBMCs, taken 5 days after the yellow fever booster vaccination. Receptor source: a man younger than 40 who received the YFV17D yellow fever vaccine.

This clonotype has more than one count but fewer than ten. The genes are TRBV5-1 and TRBJ2-7; possible D gene TRBD1, 5 bases. V was trimmed by 4 bases and J by 6 bases, leaving 20 bases between them. The length of the CDR3 is 15 residues. Germline V CDR1 and CDR2: SGHRS, YFSETQ. The CDR3 DNA reads as TGCGCCAGCAGCAATCTTCCACAGGAGTCCCCCGAGCAGTACTTC. Translating it yields CASSNLPQESPEQYF.

In the case of this clonotype: An end of the junction does not agree with germline; a read error may underlie this. CDR3 in DNA: TGCTGTGCTAGAGATTCGGGACGGGGGGGCACAGATACGCAGTATTTT. This codes for CCARDSGRGGTDTQYF. This chain joins TRBV20-1 and TRBJ2-3, with 7 bases identical to TRBD2. In germline, CDR1 is DFQATT, CDR2 SNEGSKA (reference sequence). The CDR3 runs to 16 residues.

This clonotype was seen more than once but under ten times. The chain uses TRBV18 and TRBJ1-2, with no clear D. This CDR3 is built from 19 residues. Germline V gene data show CDR1 as KGHSH and CDR2 as LQKENI. Trimming left V 2 bases short and J 4 bases short, with 26 bases between. CDR3 sequence reads: CASSPNVYGIPEEGYGYTF. In DNA form, the CDR3 reads TGTGCCAGCTCACCAAACGTATACGGGATTCCCGAGGAGGGCTATGGCTACACCTTC.

This clonotype was seen many times. The rearrangement joins TRBV3-1 to TRBJ2-3; 7 positions agree with TRBD1. Per the germline V gene, CDR1 is LGHDT and CDR2 is YNNKEL (reference sequence). J was trimmed by 0 bases and V by 6 bases; bases with no gene match: 3. The CDR3 is 14 residues long. CDR3: CASRDRPSTDTQYF. Here the CDR3 DNA reads TGTGCCAGCAGGGACAGGCCGAGCACAGATACGCAGTATTTT.

This clonotype was seen ten or more times. CDR3 sequence: CASSRTSGHVNEQFF. CDR3 in DNA: TGTGCCAGCAGCAGGACTAGCGGGCACGTCAATGAGCAGTTCTTC. The chain combines TRBV12-3 or TRBV12-4 with TRBJ2-1; 11 bases align to TRBD2. The CDR3 is 15 amino acids. Trimming at V came to 6 bases and at J to 6 bases, leaving 7 bases not matched to a gene.

This clonotype has more than one count but fewer than ten. The genes are TRBV24-1 and TRBJ2-1; D gene unclear. Germline V CDR1 and CDR2: KGHDR, SFDVKD. V gave up 6 bases and J gave up 6 bases, with 11 bases separating them. The CDR3 runs to 13 residues. The CDR3 sequence: CATSPFSSNEQFF. The CDR3 DNA follows: TGTGCCACCAGTCCCTTCTCAAGCAATGAGCAGTTCTTC.

This clonotype came up many times. This rearrangement joins TRBV25-1 to TRBJ2-3; tentatively, D is TRBD2 (5 bases). CDR3 length: 13 amino acids. Germline V gene data show CDR1 as MGHDK and CDR2 as SYGVNS. V was trimmed by 0 bases and J by 6 bases, leaving 7 bases between them. The CDR3 here is CASSEYGLDTQYF. CDR3 in DNA: TGTGCCAGCAGTGAATATGGACTCGATACGCAGTATTTT.